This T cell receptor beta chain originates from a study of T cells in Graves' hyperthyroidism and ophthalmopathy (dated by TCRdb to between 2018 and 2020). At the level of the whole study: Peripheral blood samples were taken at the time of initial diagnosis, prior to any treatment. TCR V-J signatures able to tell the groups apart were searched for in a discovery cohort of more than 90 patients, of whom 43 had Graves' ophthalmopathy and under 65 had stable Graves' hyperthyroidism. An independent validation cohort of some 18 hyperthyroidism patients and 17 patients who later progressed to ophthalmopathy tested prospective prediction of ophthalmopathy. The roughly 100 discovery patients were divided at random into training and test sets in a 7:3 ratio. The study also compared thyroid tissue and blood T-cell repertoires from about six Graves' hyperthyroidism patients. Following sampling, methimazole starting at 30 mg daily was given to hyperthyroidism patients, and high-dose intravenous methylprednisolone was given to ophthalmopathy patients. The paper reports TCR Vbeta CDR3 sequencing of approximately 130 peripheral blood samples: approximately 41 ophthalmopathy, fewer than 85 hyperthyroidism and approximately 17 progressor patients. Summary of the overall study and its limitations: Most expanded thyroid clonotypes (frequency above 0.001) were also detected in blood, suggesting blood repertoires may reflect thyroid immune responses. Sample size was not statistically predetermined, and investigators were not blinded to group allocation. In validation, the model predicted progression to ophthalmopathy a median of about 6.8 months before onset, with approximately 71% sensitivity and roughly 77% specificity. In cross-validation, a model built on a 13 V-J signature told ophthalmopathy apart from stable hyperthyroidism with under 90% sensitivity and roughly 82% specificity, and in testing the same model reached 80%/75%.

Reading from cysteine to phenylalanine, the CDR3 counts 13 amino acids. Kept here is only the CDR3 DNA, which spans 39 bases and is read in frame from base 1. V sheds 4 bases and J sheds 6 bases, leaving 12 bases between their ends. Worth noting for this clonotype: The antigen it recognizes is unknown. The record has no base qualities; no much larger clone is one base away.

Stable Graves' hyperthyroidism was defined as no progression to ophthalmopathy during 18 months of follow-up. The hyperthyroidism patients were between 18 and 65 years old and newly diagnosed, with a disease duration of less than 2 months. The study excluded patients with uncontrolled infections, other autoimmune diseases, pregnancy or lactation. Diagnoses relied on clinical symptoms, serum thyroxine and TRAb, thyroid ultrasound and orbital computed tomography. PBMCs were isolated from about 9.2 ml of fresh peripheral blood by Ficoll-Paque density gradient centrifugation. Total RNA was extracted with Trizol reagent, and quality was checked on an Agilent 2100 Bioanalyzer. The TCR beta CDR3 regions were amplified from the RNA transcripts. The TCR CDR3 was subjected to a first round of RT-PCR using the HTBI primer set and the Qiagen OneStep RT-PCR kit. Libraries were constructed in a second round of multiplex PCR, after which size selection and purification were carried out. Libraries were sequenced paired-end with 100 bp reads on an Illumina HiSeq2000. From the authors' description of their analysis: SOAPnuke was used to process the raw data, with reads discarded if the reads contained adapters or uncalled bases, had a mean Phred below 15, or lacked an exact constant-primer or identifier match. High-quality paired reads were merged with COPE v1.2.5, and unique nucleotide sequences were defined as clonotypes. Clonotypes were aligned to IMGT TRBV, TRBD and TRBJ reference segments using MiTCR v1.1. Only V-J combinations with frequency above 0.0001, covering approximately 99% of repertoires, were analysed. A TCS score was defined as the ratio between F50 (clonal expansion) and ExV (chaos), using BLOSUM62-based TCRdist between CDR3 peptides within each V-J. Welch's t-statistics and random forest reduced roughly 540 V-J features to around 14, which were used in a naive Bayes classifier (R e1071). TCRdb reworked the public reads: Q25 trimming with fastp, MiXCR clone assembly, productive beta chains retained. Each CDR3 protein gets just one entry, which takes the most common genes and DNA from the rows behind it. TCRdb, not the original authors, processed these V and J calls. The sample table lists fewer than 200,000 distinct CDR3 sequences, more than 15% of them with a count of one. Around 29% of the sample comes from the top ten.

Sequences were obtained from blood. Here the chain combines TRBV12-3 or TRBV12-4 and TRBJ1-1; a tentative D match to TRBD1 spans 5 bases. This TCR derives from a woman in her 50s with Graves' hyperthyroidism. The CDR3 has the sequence CASSSLSRAEAFF. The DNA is TGTGCCAGCAGTTCCCTTAGCAGGGCTGAAGCTTTCTTT.